This section outlines one T cell receptor (beta chain) sequence together with its context. The antigen it recognizes is unknown. Base-call qualities are not available, and no considerably larger clone is one nucleotide away. Measured from the cysteine to the phenylalanine, the CDR3 is 16 residues long. Only CDR3 DNA is held: 48 bases, read in frame from base 1. Taken from the germline V gene, the CDR1 and CDR2 loops are MDHEN and SYDVKM. Trimming removed 5 bases from V and 0 bases from J, leaving 14 bases between the germline ends. The record originates from a study of shared clonotypes between healthy human individuals (dated by TCRdb to 2018 to 2020). At the level of the whole study: Three men and two women, aged 18 to 49 years, made up the cohort. To increase sequencing depth and limit assay-specific biases, different laboratories used diverse techniques to prepare libraries and sequence TCR repertoires. Leukapheresis yielded between about 0.94 and 9.5 billion PBMCs per donor. To estimate repertoire size and how much clonotype sharing occurs between individuals, the study deeply sequenced the blood TCR repertoires of several healthy adults. Per donor, three plates each were used for CD4 naive and CD4 memory, two for CD8 naive, and one for CD8 memory. General conclusions and limits of the study: Compared with non-shared clonotypes, clonotypes shared by all four sorted-subset donors had higher generation probabilities. Larger estimated clonotype richness was generally found for naive subsets than for memory subsets. Based on pairwise subsampling, the degree of clonotype sharing among donors was expected to be affected by sequencing depth. Sharing across several donors was observed for roughly 5.4% of naive CD4, about 3.2% of naive CD8, over 2% of memory CD4, and around 0.4% of memory CD8 clonotypes. Incomplete sequencing was indicated by rarefaction of sorted-subset datasets, despite the large sequencing depth. Sampling was restricted to blood, and TCR repertoires in tissues likely differ from the TCR repertoires found in blood. The small number of donors limited the genetic and exposure-history diversity represented.

The donors were healthy, HIV-negative adults with no recently reported acute infections or vaccinations. All donors were Caucasian adults living in Nashville, Tennessee, USA. CD4+ T cells were enriched through magnetic negative selection, after which naive cells were positively selected on CD45RA and the remaining negative fraction served as the memory subset. After blood collection by leukapheresis, PBMCs were isolated using Ficoll-Histopaque density gradient centrifugation and then cryopreserved in the vapor phase of liquid nitrogen. Analytical flow cytometry was used to check the purity and quantity of every magnetically sorted T cell population. Genomic DNA was isolated from each sorted fraction and quantified by UV absorbance on a Nanodrop 2000c. TCR CDR3 regions were amplified from genomic DNA by multiplex PCR using the deep immunoSEQ assay. For each cell subset, the extracted genomic DNA was distributed evenly across all wells of several immunoSEQ 96-well plates, and each plate served as one replicate. For sorted subsets, approximately 200 ng of genomic DNA, equivalent to around 31,000 T cell genomes, went into each replicate PCR. The purified libraries were quantified using a Qubit 3.0 fluorometer, sized with a Bioanalyzer 2100, and then quantified again using the KAPA Library Quantification kit. Every immunoSEQ 96-well plate was sequenced on a dedicated single-read 150-cycle Illumina NextSeq 550 flow cell. Turning to the authors' computational methods: Because the immunoSEQ output included only junctional sequences and no quality scores, the filtering could not be the same as the filtering used for full-length reads. To assign V/J genes and CDR3, sequences were annotated against IMGT germline references using PyIR, a Python wrapper for IgBLAST v1.9. Reads with weak V/J assignments (E-value above 1e-6), missing CDR3, stop codons, out-of-frame junctions, or ambiguous translated residues were removed. V3J clonotypes were defined as sequences sharing the same inferred V gene, J gene, and CDR3 amino acid sequence. Percentage overlap between repertoires was computed as shared unique clonotypes divided by the size of the smaller repertoire. RTK rarefaction, the Chao1 estimator, and Recon v2.1 estimates of unobserved clonotypes were used to assess repertoire richness. Generation probabilities were computed with OLGA for all TCRbeta clonotypes obtained by the gDNA method from several donors. The clones in this table, taken by TCRdb from immuneACCESS, are in-frame only. Not every clone is retained; where verified, under half of the shortfall comes from an unresolved V gene, and the cause of the rest is unknown. D and trimming were read from the DNA, whereas the V and J calls and clone size are those reported in that table. The sample data list 2 million to 3 million clones, and 93% of these were observed just once. The leading ten clones occupy 0.36% of the sample.

The receptor was isolated from a man aged 18 to 29 in good health. Some clones in this sample may be carry-over from other donors' samples. The material sequenced was naive CD4+ T cells from PBMCs. Sample cell subset or site, as interpreted from the label and publication: CD45RA+ positively selected. The chain links TRBV28 with TRBJ1-5, with TRBD1 perhaps the D gene, on 5 matching bases. The sequenced DNA is TGTGCCAGCAGTAGCACCCAGGGAGATAGCAATCAGCCCCAGCATTTT. It translates as CASSSTQGDSNQPQHF.